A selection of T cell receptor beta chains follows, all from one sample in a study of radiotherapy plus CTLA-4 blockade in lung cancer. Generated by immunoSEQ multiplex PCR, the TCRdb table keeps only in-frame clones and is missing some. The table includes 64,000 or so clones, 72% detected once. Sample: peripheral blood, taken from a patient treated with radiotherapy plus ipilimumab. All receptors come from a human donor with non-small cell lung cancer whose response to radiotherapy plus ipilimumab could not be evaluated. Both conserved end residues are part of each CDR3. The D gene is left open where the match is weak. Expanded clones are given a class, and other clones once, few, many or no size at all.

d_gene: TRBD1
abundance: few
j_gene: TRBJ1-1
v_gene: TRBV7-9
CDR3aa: CASSFSPTGSNTEAFF
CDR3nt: TGTGCCAGCAGCTTTTCCCCGACAGGGTCGAACACTGAAGCTTTCTTT

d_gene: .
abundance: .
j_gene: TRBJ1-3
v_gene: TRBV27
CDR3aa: CASMGSGTGNTIYF
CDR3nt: TGTGCCAGCATGGGTTCGGGTACCGGAAACACCATATATTTT

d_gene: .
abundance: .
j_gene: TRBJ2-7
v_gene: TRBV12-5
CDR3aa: CASGLETTQARDEQYF
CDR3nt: TGTGCTAGTGGTTTGGAGACTACCCAGGCGAGAGACGAGCAGTACTTC

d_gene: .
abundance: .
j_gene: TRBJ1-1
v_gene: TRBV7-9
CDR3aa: CASSLGTSAAF
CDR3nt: TGTGCCAGCAGCCTTGGGACATCGGCGGCCTTT

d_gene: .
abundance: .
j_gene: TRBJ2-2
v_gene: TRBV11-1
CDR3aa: CASSPRSGYGELFF
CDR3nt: TGTGCCAGCAGCCCAAGGTCCGGGTACGGGGAGCTGTTTTTT

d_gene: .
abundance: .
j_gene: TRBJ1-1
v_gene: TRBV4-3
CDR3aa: CASSYSQGVTEAFF
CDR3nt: TGCGCCAGCAGCTATTCACAGGGAGTGACTGAAGCTTTCTTT

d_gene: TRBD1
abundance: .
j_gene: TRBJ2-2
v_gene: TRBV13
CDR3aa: CASSSPPGQVNTGELFF
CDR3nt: TGCGCCAGCAGCTCACCACCGGGACAGGTGAACACCGGGGAGCTGTTTTTT

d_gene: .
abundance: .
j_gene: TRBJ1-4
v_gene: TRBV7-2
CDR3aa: CASSLGVSGEKLFF
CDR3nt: TGTGCCAGCAGCCTCGGGGTTAGCGGTGAAAAACTGTTTTTT

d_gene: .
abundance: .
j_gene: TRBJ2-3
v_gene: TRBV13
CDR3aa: CASSVSSERTDTQYF
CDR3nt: TGTGCCAGCAGCGTTTCTAGCGAACGGACAGATACGCAGTATTTT

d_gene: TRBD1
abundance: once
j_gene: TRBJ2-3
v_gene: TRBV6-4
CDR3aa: CASFSGGSTDTQYF
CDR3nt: TGTGCCAGCTTTTCAGGGGGCAGCACAGATACGCAGTATTTT

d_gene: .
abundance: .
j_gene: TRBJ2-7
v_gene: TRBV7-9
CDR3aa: CASSIDRPYEQYF
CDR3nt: TGTGCCAGCAGCATAGACAGGCCTTACGAGCAGTACTTC

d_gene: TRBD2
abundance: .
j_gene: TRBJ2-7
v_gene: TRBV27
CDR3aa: CASSLWTSPGEQYF
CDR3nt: TGTGCCAGCAGTTTGTGGACTAGTCCGGGGGAGCAGTACTTC

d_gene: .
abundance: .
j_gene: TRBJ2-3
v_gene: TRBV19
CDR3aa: CASKGRDTDTQYF
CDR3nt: TGTGCCAGTAAGGGCCGGGACACAGATACGCAGTATTTT

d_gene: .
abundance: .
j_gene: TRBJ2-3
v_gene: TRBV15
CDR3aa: CATSRSQLGGTDTQYF
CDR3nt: TGTGCCACCAGCAGATCCCAGTTAGGCGGGACAGATACGCAGTATTTT

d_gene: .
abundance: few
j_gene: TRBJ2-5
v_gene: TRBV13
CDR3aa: CASSAGETQYF
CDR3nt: TGTGCCAGTAGCGCGGGAGAGACCCAGTACTTC

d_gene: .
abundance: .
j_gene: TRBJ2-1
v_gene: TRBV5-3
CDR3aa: CARTPGMGQVRNEQFF
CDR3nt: TGTGCCAGAACCCCCGGAATGGGCCAGGTTCGGAATGAGCAGTTCTTC

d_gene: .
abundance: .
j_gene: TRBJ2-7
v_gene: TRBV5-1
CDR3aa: CARFSSTSQGEQYF
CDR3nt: TGCGCCAGATTCTCTAGTACCTCCCAAGGCGAGCAGTACTTC

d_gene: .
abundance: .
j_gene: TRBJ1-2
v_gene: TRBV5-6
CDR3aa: CASSLVQVSYGYTF
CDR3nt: TGTGCCAGCAGCTTGGTACAGGTCAGCTATGGCTACACCTTC

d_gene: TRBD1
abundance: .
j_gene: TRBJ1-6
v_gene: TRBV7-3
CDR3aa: CASSQGQANSPLHF
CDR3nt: TGTGCCAGCAGCCAAGGACAGGCCAATTCACCCCTCCACTTT

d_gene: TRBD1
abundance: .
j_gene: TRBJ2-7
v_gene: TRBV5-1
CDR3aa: CASSSGQGGYEQYF
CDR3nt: TGCGCCAGCAGCTCTGGACAGGGTGGGTACGAGCAGTACTTC

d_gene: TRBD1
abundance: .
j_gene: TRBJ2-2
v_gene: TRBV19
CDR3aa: CASRDRLEGTGELFF
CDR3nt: TGTGCCAGCCGGGACAGGTTGGAGGGCACCGGGGAGCTGTTTTTT

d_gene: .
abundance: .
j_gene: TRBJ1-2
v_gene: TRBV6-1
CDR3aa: CASSEAEGLYGYTF
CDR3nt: TGTGCCAGCAGTGAAGCGGAGGGGCTCTATGGCTACACCTTC

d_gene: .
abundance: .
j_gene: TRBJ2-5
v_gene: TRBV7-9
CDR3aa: CASRPSEPQETQYF
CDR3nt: TGTGCCAGCAGGCCTAGCGAACCGCAAGAGACCCAGTACTTC

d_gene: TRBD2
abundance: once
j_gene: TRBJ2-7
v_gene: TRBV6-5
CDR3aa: CASSARLAATYEQYF
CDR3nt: TGTGCCAGCAGCGCCCGACTAGCGGCGACCTACGAGCAGTACTTC

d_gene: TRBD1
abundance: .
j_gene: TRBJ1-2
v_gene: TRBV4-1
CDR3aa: CASSQDRQGFYGYTF
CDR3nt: TGCGCCAGCAGCCAAGATCGACAGGGCTTCTATGGCTACACCTTC

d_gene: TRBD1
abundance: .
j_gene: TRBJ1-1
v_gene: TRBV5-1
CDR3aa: CASSFGTGNTEAFF
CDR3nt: TGCGCCAGCAGCTTTGGGACAGGGAACACTGAAGCTTTCTTT

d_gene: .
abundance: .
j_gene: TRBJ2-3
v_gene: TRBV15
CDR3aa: CATSREDTDTQYF
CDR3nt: TGTGCCACCAGCAGGGAGGACACAGATACGCAGTATTTT

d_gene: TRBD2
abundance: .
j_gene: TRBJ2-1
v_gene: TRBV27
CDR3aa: CASTPSGSNEQFF
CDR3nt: TGTGCCAGCACCCCTAGCGGGAGCAATGAGCAGTTCTTC

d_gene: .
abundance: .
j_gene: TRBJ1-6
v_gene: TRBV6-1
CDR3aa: CASRPGLLNSPLHF
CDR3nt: TGTGCCAGCAGGCCGGGACTCCTAAATTCACCCCTCCACTTT

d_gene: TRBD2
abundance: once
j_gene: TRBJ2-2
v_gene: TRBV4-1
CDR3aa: CASSQEYGGATGELFF
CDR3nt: TGCGCCAGCAGCCAAGAATACGGGGGGGCCACCGGGGAGCTGTTTTTT

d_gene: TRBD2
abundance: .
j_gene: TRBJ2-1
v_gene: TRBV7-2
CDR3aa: CASSLETSGLYNEQFF
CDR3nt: TGTGCCAGCAGCTTGGAGACTAGCGGGCTCTACAATGAGCAGTTCTTC

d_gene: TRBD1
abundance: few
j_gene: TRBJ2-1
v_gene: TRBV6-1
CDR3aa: CASSQQGVYNEQFF
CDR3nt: TGTGCCAGCAGCCAACAGGGGGTCTACAATGAGCAGTTCTTC

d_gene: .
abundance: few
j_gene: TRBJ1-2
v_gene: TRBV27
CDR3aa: CASRLVRGYTF
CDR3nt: TGTGCCAGCAGACTGGTCCGGGGCTACACCTTC

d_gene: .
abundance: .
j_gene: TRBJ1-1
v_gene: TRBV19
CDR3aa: CASSIQGWGTEAFF
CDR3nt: TGTGCCAGTAGTATACAGGGCTGGGGCACTGAAGCTTTCTTT

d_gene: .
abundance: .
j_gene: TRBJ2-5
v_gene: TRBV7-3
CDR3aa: CASSWTGEGTQYF
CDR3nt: TGTGCCAGCAGCTGGACTGGGGAAGGGACCCAGTACTTC

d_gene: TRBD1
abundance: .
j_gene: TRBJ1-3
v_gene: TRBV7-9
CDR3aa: CASSFGTGSGNTIYF
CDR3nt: TGTGCCAGCAGCTTTGGGACAGGCTCTGGAAACACCATATATTTT

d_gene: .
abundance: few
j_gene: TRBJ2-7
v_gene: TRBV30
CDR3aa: CAWMVPWGAVGEQYF
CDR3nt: TGTGCCTGGATGGTGCCTTGGGGAGCCGTGGGAGAGCAGTACTTC

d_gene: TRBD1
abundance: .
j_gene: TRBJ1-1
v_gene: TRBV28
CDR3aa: CASSPDRAQSPTEAFF
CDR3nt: TGTGCCAGCAGTCCGGACAGGGCGCAATCGCCCACTGAAGCTTTCTTT

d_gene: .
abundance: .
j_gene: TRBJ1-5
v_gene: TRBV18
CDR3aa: CASSPPFAGQPQHF
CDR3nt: TGTGCCAGCTCACCACCGTTTGCGGGTCAGCCCCAGCATTTT

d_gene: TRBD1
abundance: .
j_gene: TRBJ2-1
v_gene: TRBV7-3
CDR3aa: CASSPTPGTGAPYSYNEQFF
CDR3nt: TGTGCCAGCAGCCCTACCCCGGGGACAGGGGCTCCTTACTCCTACAATGAGCAGTTCTTC

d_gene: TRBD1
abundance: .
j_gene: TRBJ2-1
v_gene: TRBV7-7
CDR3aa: CASSVDRGNEQFF
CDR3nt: TGTGCCAGCAGCGTGGACAGGGGTAATGAGCAGTTCTTC

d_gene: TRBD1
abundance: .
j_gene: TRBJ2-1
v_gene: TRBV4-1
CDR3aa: CASSVDRSSYNERFF
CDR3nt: TGCGCCAGCAGCGTGGACAGGAGCTCCTACAATGAGCGGTTCTTC

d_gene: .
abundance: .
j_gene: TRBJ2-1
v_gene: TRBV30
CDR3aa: CAWSWGEIYNEQFF
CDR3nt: TGTGCCTGGAGTTGGGGGGAGATCTACAATGAGCAGTTCTTC

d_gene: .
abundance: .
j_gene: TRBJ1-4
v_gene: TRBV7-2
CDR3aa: CASSLSVGKLFF
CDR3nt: TGTGCCAGCAGCTTATCTGTCGGAAAACTGTTTTTT

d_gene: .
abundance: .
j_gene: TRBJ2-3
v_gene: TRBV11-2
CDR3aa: CASRQGGTDTQYF
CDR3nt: TGTGCCAGCAGACAAGGGGGCACAGATACGCAGTATTTT

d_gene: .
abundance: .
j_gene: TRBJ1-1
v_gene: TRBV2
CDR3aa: CASSEGNSNTEAFF
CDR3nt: TGTGCCAGCAGTGAAGGTAACAGCAACACTGAAGCTTTCTTT

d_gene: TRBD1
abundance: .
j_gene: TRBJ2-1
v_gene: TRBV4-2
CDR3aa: CASSPPGLGQGVSNEQFF
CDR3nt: TGTGCCAGCAGCCCACCGGGGTTAGGGCAGGGGGTTAGTAATGAGCAGTTCTTC

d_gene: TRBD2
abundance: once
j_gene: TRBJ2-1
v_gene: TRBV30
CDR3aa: CAWRTSGSKAEQFF
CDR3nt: TGTGCCTGGAGAACTAGCGGGAGTAAGGCTGAGCAGTTCTTC

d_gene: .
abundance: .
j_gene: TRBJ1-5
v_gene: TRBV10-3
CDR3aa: CAISESGGQPQHF
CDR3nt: TGTGCCATCAGTGAGTCGGGGGGACAGCCCCAGCATTTT

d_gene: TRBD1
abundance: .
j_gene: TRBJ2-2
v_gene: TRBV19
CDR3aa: CASTPGTGLTGELFF
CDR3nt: TGTGCCAGTACCCCCGGGACAGGGCTCACCGGGGAGCTGTTTTTT

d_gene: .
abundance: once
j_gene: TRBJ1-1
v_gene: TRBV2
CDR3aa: CASSEQRTGEAFF
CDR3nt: TGTGCCAGCAGTGAACAGCGAACCGGAGAAGCTTTCTTT

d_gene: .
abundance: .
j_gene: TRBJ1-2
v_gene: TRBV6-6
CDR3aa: CASSDLGRGTGGYTF
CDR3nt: TGTGCCAGTAGCGATTTGGGGCGGGGAACTGGCGGCTACACCTTC

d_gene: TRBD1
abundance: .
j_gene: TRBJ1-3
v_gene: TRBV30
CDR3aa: CAWSVHQGVAGNTIYF
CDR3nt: TGTGCCTGGAGTGTTCATCAGGGGGTCGCTGGAAACACCATATATTTT

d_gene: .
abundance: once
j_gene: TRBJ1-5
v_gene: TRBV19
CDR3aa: CASSFGSNQPQHF
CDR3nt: TGTGCCAGTAGTTTCGGTAGCAATCAGCCCCAGCATTTT

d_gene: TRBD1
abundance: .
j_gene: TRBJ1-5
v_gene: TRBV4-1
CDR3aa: CASSPSTGTQPQHF
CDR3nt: TGCGCCAGCAGCCCCTCGACAGGGACTCAGCCCCAGCATTTT